This T cell receptor (beta chain) was retrieved from a study of blood T cell repertoires in COVID-19. V lost 1 base to trimming and J lost 5 bases, with 24 bases between them. The germline CDR1 and CDR2 sequences are SGHRS and YFSETQ. This CDR3 is 18 amino acids long. The protocol was immunoSEQ multiplex PCR, while the TCRdb copy is restricted to in-frame clones and leaves out a portion. The sample carries fewer than 250,000 clones, over 80% recorded once. The receptor's source is a man aged 25 to 45 with COVID-19, enrolled during active disease. Sequencing was performed on peripheral blood. The V call is TRBV5-1, the J call TRBJ1-1; possible D gene TRBD1, 6 bases. DNA of the CDR3: TGCGCCAGCAGCTTGCTTCCGCAGGGGATGAGGACGCGAACTGAAGCTTTCTTT. As protein: CASSLLPQGMRTRTEAFF.